The rows below give T cell receptor beta chains drawn from one sample of a study of technical replicates of blood from a few donors. Libraries were prepared by immunoSEQ multiplex PCR; TCRdb keeps only in-frame clonotypes and omits some of them. Of 14,000 or so clones detected, around four fifths appear once; the ten largest clones hold around an eighth. The sequenced sample was PBMCs. All receptors derive from a human donor in good health. Both conserved end residues are part of each CDR3. A D gene is named only where the DNA matches it firmly.

>.|TRBJ1-4|TRBV7-9
TGTGCCAGCAGCTCCACCGGGAGTGAAAAACTGTTTTTT
CASSSTGSEKLFF
>TRBD1|TRBJ1-2|TRBV19
TGTGCCACCAGAAGGGATACAGGGGAGGCCTATGGCTACACCTTC
CATRRDTGEAYGYTF
>TRBD2|TRBJ2-7|TRBV5-4
TGTGCCAGCAGCCGCGGGGGGGACACCTACGAGCAGTACTTC
CASSRGGDTYEQYF
>.|TRBJ2-3|TRBV7-8
TGTGCCAGCAGCTTCTCGGGGAGAGATACGCAGTATTTT
CASSFSGRDTQYF
>.|TRBJ2-1|TRBV5-4
TGTGCCAGCAGCTTGGCAGTTGAGCAGTTCTTC
CASSLAVEQFF
>.|TRBJ2-5|TRBV5-1
TGCGCCAGCAGCTTGGGGCAGGGGAGAGAGACCCAGTACTTC
CASSLGQGRETQYF
>.|TRBJ2-1|TRBV13
TGTGCCAGCAGAAGCCCCGCGGGGGCGGGGTACAATGAGCAGTTCTTC
CASRSPAGAGYNEQFF
>.|TRBJ2-1|TRBV18
TGTGCCAGCTCACCAGAATTGCTAACCTCCTACAATGAGCAGTTCTTC
CASSPELLTSYNEQFF
>TRBD2|TRBJ2-1|TRBV6-5
TGTGCCAGCAGTTCACCTAGCGGGGCCAAGGATGAGCAGTTCTTC
CASSSPSGAKDEQFF
>.|TRBJ2-5|TRBV6-1
TGTGCCAGCAGTGAAGCAACACCGCAAGAGACCCAGTACTTC
CASSEATPQETQYF
>.|TRBJ1-1|TRBV5-1
TGCGCCAGCACCAGGGGCGTCGCAGACGGGAACACTGAAGCTTTCTTT
CASTRGVADGNTEAFF